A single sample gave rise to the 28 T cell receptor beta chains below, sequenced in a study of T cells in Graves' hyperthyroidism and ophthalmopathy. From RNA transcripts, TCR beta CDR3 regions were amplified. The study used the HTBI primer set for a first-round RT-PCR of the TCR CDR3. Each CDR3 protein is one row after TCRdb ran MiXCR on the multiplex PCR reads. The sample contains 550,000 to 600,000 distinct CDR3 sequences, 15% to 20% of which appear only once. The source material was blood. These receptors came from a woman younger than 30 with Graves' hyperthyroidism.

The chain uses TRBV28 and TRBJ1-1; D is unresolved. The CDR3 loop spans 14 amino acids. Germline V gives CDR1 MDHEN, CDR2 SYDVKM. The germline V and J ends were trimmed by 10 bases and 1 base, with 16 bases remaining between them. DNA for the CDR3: TGTGCCACCACATTACAAATACGGAACACTGAAGCTTTCTTT. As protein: CATTLQIRNTEAFF.

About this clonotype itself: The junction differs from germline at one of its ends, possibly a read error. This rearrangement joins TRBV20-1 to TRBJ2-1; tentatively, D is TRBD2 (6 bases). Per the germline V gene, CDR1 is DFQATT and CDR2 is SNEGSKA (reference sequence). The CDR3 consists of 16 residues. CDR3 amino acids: CSARALSGPSYNKQFF. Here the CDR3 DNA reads TGCAGTGCTAGAGCCTTAAGCGGGCCATCCTACAATAAGCAGTTCTTC.

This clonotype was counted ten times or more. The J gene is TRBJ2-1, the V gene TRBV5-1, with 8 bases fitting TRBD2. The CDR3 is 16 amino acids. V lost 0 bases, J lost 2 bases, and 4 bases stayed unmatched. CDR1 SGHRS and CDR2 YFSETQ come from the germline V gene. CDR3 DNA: TGCGCCAGCAGCTTGGCCGGAGCGGGGGCCTACAATGAGCAGTTCTTC. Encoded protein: CASSLAGAGAYNEQFF.

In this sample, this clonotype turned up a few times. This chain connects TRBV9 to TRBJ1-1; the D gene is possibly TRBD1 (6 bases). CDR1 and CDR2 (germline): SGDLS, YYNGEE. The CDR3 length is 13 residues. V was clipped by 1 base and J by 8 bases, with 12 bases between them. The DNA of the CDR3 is TGTGCCAGCAGCGTATCCGGGGGCTACGAAGCTTTCTTT. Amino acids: CASSVSGGYEAFF. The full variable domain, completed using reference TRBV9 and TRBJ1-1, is DSGVTQTPKHLITATGQRVTLRCSPRSGDLSVYWYQQSLDQGLQFLIQYYNGEERAKGNILERFSAQQFPDLHSELNLSSLELGDSALYFCASSVSGGYEAFFGQGTRLTVV.

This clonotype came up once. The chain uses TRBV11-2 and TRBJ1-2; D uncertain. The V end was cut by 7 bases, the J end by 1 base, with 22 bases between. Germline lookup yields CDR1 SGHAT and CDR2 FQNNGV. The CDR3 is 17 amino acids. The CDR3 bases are TGTGCCAGCAAAGATGTCAGGACCTTAACTAATAACTATGGCTACACCTTC. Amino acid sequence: CASKDVRTLTNNYGYTF.

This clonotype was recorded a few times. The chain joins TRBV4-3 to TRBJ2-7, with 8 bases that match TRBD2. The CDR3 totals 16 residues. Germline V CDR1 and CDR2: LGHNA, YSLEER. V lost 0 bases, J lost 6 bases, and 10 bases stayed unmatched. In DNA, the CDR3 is TGCGCCAGCAGCCAAGACAGGGCCAGCGGGGGAGGCGAGCAGTACTTC. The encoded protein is CASSQDRASGGGEQYF.

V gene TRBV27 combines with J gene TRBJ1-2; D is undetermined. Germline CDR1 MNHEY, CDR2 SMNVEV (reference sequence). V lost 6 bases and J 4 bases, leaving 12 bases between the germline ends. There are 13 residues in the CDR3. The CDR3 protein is CASSPGAFYGYTF. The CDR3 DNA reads TGTGCCAGCAGCCCGGGAGCCTTCTATGGCTACACCTTC.

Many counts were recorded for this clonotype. The CDR3 loop reads CASSSFKWRDRETQYF. As DNA, the CDR3 is TGTGCCAGCAGCTCCTTTAAGTGGCGGGATAGGGAGACCCAGTACTTC. The chain recombines TRBV11-2 with TRBJ2-5; maybe TRBD2 (6 bases). V gave up 4 bases and J gave up 5 bases, with 20 bases separating them. Looked up from germline, CDR1 is SGHAT and CDR2 is FQNNGV. The CDR3 contains 16 residues.

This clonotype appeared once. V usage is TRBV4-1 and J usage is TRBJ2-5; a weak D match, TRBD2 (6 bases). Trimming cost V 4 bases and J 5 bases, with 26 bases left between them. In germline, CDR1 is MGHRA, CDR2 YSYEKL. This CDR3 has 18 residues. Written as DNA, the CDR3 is TGCGCCAGCAGCCCCCCCGGCCCCAACCGGCGGGGTCGGGAGACCCAGTACTTC. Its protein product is CASSPPGPNRRGRETQYF.

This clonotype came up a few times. This CDR3 reads CASSSRTVNGYTF. CDR3 nucleotide sequence: TGTGCCAGCAGTTCGCGGACAGTCAATGGCTACACCTTC. The J gene is TRBJ1-2, the V gene TRBV6-5, with D tentatively TRBD1 (6 bases). The CDR3 is 13 amino acids. Trimming shortened V by 4 bases and J by 6 bases, and 12 bases separated the two germline ends. Germline-derived CDR1 and CDR2 are MNHEY and SVGAGI.

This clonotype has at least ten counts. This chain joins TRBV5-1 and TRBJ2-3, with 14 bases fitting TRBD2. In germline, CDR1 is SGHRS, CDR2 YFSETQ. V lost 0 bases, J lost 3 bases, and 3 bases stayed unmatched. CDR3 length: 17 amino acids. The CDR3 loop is CASSLVGLAGATDTQYF. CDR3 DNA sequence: TGCGCCAGCAGCTTGGTGGGACTAGCGGGAGCGACAGATACGCAGTATTTT.

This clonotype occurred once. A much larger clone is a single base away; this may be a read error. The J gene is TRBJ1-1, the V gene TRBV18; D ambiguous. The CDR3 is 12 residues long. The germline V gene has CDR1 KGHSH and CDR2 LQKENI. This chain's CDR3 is CASSPLADEASF. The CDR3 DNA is TGTGCCAGCTCACCACTGGCAGATGAAGCTTCCTTT. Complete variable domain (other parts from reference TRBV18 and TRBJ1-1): NAGVMQNPRHLVRRRGQEARLRCSPMKGHSHVYWYRQLPEEGLKFMVYLQKENIIDESGMPKERFSAEFPKEGPSILRIQQVVRGDSAAYFCASSPLADEASFGQGTRLTVV.

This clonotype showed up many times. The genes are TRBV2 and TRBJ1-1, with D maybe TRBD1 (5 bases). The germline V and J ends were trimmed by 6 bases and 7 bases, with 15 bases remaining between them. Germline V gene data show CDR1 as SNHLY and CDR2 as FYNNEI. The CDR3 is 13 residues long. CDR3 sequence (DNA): TGTGCCAGCAGACCCGGGGGGGGGAGTGAAGCTTTCTTT. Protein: CASRPGGGSEAFF.

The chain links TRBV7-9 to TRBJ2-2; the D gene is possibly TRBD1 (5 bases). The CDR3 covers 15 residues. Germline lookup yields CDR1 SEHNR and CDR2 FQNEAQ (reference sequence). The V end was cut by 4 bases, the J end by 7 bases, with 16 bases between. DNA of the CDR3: TGTGCCAGCAGCTCGACAGTGACGAATTACGGGGAGCTGTTTTTT. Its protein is CASSSTVTNYGELFF.

The DNA for the CDR3 is TGCAGTGCTAGTCCAGTGAAAGAGACCCAGTACTTC. Its protein product is CSASPVKETQYF. The chain carries TRBV20-1 and TRBJ2-5, with D unclear. The germline CDR1 and CDR2 sequences are DFQATT and SNEGSKA (reference sequence). Between the trimmed V and J ends, which lost 3 bases and 3 bases, there was a span of 8 bases. CDR3 length: 12 residues.

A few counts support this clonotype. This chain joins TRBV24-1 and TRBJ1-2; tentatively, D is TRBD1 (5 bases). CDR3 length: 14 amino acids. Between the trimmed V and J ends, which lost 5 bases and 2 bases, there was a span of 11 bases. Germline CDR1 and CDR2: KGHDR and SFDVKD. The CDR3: CATSAQGRNYGYTF. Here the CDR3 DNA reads TGTGCCACCAGTGCCCAGGGCCGAAACTATGGCTACACCTTC.

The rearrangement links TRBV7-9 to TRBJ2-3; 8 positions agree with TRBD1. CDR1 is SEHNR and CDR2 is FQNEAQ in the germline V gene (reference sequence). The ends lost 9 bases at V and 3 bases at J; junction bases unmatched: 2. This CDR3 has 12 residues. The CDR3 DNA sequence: TGTGCCAGACAGGGGGAGACAGATACGCAGTATTTT. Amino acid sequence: CARQGETDTQYF.

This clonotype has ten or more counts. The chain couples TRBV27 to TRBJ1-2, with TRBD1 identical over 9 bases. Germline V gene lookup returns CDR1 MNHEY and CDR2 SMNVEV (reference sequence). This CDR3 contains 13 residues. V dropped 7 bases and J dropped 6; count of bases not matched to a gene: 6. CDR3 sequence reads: CASTGQGYNGYTF. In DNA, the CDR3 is TGTGCCAGCACCGGACAGGGGTATAATGGCTACACCTTC.

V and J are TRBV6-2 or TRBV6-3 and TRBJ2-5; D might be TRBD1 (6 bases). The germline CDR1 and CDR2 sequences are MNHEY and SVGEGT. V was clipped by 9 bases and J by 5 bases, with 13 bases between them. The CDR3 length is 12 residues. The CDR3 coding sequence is TGTGCCAGACAGGGTAGTACGGAGACCCAGTACTTC. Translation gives CARQGSTETQYF.

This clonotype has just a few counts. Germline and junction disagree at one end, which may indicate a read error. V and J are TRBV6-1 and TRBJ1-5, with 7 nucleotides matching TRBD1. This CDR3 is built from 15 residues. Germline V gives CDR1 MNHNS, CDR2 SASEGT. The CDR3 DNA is TGTGCCAGCAATGAAAATTTAGACAGGGCACTGACCCAGCATTTT. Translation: CASNENLDRALTQHF.

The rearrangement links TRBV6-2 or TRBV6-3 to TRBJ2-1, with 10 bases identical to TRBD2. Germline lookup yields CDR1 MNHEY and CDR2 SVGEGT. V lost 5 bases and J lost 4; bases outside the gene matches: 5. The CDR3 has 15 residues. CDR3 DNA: TGTGCCAGCAGTAGCGGGGGGGCCATTTACAATGAGCAGTTCTTC. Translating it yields CASSSGGAIYNEQFF.

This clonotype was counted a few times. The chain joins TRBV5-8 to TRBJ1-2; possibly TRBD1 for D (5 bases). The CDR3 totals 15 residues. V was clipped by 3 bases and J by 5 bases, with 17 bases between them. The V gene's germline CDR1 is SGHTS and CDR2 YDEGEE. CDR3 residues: CASSSPGGLEYGYTF. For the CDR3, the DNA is TGTGCCAGCAGCTCCCCCGGGGGGTTGGAGTATGGCTACACCTTC.

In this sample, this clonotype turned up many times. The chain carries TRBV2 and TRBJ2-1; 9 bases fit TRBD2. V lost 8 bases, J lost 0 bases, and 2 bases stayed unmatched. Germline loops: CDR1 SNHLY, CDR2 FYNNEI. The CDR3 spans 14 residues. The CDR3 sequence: CASVSGSSYNEQFF. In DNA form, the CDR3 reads TGTGCCAGCGTTAGCGGGAGCTCCTACAATGAGCAGTTCTTC. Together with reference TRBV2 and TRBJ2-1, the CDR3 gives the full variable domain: EPEVTQTPSHQVTQMGQEVILRCVPISNHLYFYWYRQILGQKVEFLVSFYNNEISEKSEIFDDQFSVERPDGSNFTLKIRSTKLEDSAMYFCASVSGSSYNEQFFGPGTRLTVL.

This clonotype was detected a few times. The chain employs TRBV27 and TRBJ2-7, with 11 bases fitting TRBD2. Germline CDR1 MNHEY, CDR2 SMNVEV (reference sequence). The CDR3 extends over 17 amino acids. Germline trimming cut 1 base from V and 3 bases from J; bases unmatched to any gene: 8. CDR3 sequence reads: CASSLLGLAEDLYEQYF. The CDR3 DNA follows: TGTGCCAGCAGTTTATTGGGACTAGCGGAGGATCTCTACGAGCAGTACTTC.

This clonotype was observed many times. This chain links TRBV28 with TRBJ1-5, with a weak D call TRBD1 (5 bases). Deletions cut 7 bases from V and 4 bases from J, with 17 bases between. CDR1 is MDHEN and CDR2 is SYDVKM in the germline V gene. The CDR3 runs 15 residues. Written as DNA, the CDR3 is TGTGCCAGCACCCAGGGAGGAATGGTGAATCAGCCCCAGCATTTT. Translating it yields CASTQGGMVNQPQHF.

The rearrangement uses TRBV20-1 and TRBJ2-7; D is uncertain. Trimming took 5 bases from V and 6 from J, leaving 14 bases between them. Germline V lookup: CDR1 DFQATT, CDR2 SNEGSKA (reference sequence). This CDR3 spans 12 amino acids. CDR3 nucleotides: TGCAGTGCTCTCGACGCGCTCCCCGAGCAGTACTTC. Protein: CSALDALPEQYF.

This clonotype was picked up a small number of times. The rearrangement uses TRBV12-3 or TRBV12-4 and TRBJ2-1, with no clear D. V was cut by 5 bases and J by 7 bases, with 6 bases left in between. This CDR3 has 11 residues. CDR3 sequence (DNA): TGTGCCAGCAGTACCTTTAATGAGCAGTTCTTC. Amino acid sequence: CASSTFNEQFF.

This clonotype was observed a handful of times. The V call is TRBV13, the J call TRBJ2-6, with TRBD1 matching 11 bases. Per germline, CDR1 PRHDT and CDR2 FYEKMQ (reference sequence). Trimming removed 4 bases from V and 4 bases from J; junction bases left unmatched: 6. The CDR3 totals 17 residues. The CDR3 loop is CASSSGQGAPGANVLTF. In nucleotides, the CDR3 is TGTGCCAGCAGCTCTGGACAGGGGGCGCCAGGGGCCAACGTCCTGACTTTC.